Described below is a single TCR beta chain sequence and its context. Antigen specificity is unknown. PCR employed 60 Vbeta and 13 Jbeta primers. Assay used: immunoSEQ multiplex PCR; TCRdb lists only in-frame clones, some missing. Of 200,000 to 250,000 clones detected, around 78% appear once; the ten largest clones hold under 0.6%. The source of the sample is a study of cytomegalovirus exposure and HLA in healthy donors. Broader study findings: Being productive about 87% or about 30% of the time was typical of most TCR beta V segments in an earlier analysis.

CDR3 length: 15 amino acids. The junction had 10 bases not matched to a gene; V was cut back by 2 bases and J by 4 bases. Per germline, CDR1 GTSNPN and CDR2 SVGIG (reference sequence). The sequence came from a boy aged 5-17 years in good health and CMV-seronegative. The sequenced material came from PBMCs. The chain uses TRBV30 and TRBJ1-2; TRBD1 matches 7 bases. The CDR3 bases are TGTGCCTGGAGTTCCCACAGGGGTGGAAGCTATGGCTACACCTTC. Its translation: CAWSSHRGGSYGYTF.